This T cell receptor (beta chain) was identified during a study of blood T cell repertoires in COVID-19. Study-level information: The origin of the acute and convalescent COVID-19 samples was the United States, Italy and Spain. PBMCs, B-cell-depleted T cells, or T cells provided the cDNA or gDNA that made up the material.

The study assigned cohorts using participant-reported clinical history. Resolution of symptoms, clearance, or two negative PCRs was present in recovered Cohort 3 donors. V lost 5 bases, J lost 0 bases, and 6 bases lay in between. Germline CDR1 and CDR2: SGDLS and YYNGEE. This CDR3 contains 13 residues. The method was immunoSEQ multiplex PCR; TCRdb's version includes in-frame clones alone and lacks a portion of them. The data contain a few hundred thousand clones, roughly 90% of them seen just once; the ten biggest clones take up 1%. This chain uses TRBV9 with TRBJ1-3; D is unresolved. The sequencing input was PBMCs or T cells enriched from blood (not recorded which). The source is a woman younger than 45 who had recovered from COVID-19. The CDR3 DNA follows: TGTGCCAGCAGGGCTCTCTCTGGAAACACCATATATTTT. This gives the protein CASRALSGNTIYF.